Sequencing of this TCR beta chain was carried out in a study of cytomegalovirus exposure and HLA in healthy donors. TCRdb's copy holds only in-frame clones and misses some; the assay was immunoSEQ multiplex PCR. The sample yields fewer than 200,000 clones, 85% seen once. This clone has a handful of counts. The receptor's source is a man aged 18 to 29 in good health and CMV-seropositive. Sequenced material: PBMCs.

The CDR3 here is CSVVSLQGPYGYTF. CDR3 in DNA: TGCAGCGTTGTGTCCCTTCAGGGCCCTTATGGCTACACCTTC. V usage is TRBV29-1 and J usage is TRBJ1-2; possible D gene TRBD1, 5 bases. Germline-derived CDR1 and CDR2 are SQVTM and ANQGSEA. The V gene lost 4 bases and the J gene lost 5 bases, with 17 bases spanning the gap. The CDR3 has 14 residues.